The 28 T cell receptor beta chains below all came from one sample that was sequenced in a study of breast tumors, draining lymph nodes, adjacent tissues. The lymph nodes were axillary draining lymph nodes from breast cancer patients. One entry per CDR3 protein results from TCRdb running MiXCR on the multiplex PCR reads. Of some 130,000 distinct CDR3 sequences listed, 20% to 25% were seen once; the top ten hold roughly 2.8%. Source material: axillary lymph node tissue. These receptors were obtained from a female donor with breast cancer. Some clones in this sample may be carry-over from other donors' samples.

Concerning this clonotype: This may be a read error, as it is one base from a much larger clone. V is TRBV4-1 and J is TRBJ2-1, with TRBD2 matching 7 bases. Unmatched junction bases numbered 7, after V lost 0 bases and J lost 2 bases. This CDR3 region has 17 residues. CDR1 is MGHRA and CDR2 is YSYEKL in the germline V gene. Here the CDR3 DNA reads TGCGCCAGCAGCCAAGAAGGAGCGGGGCGCCCCTACAATGAGCAGTTCTTC. Amino acids: CASSQEGAGRPYNEQFF.

Regarding this clonotype: A clone one base away is much larger, so this may be a read error. This chain uses TRBV6-4 with TRBJ2-5; D gene uncertain. Germline V gives CDR1 MRHNA, CDR2 SNTAGT. The CDR3 extends over 10 amino acids. The CDR3 is CALSQETQYF. The CDR3 nucleotides are TGCGCCTTGTCGCAAGAGACCCAGTACTTC.

Remarks on this clonotype: A much larger clone differs by one base, so this may be a read error. The chain joins TRBV6-5 to TRBJ2-7; 8 bases match TRBD2. This CDR3 is 15 amino acids long. Germline V gene data show CDR1 as MNHEY and CDR2 as SVGAGI. Trimming took 4 bases from V and 7 from J; bases not matched to a gene: 12. For the CDR3, the DNA is TGTGCCAGCAGTTGCGGTGGCGGGGGGCCGGGTGAGCAGTACTTC. As protein: CASSCGGGGPGEQYF.

V usage is TRBV6-6 and J usage is TRBJ1-5; D is unresolved. Trimming took 0 bases from V and 7 from J, leaving 7 bases between them. This CDR3 is built from 13 residues. CDR1 is MNHNY and CDR2 is SVGAGI in the germline V gene (reference sequence). The CDR3 nucleotides read TGTGCCAGCAGTTACTCTGGTAGCCAGCCCCAGCATTTT. Amino acids: CASSYSGSQPQHF.

There are many counts of this clonotype. This chain connects TRBV5-1 to TRBJ1-5; TRBD1 matches 11 bases. Germline trimming cut 0 bases from V and 2 bases from J; bases unmatched to any gene: 4. This CDR3 is 17 amino acids long. The germline gives CDR1 SGHRS, CDR2 YFSETQ. The CDR3 coding sequence is TGCGCCAGCAGCTTGGGTCCGGGACAGGGGGGCAATCAGCCCCAGCATTTT. Its translation is CASSLGPGQGGNQPQHF.

This clonotype has at least ten counts. The CDR3 region is CASSYVTGSMETQYF. CDR3 nucleotides: TGTGCCAGCAGCTACGTTACGGGCAGCATGGAGACCCAGTACTTC. The chain joins TRBV11-2 to TRBJ2-5; D is ambiguous. The CDR3 is 15 amino acids. The V end lost 4 bases, the J end lost 5 bases, and 17 bases lay between the germline ends. The germline gives CDR1 SGHAT, CDR2 FQNNGV.

This clonotype was found many times. The germline gene is not matched at one end of the junction; a read error may be the cause. The V call is TRBV6-6, the J call TRBJ2-7; D is ambiguous. The germline V gene has CDR1 MNHNY and CDR2 SVGAGI (reference sequence). There are 14 residues in the CDR3. The CDR3 coding sequence is TGTGCCAGCAGAGACGGCGCTCTCCCTTCTTTGGTGGACTTC. Its protein is CASRDGALPSLVDF.

At least ten counts were recorded for this clonotype. The chain combines TRBV5-6 with TRBJ2-7; TRBD1 is a possible D gene (6 bases). CDR1 is SGHDT and CDR2 is YYEEEE in the germline V gene. V lost 5 bases and J 4 bases, leaving 13 bases between the germline ends. The CDR3 loop spans 13 amino acids. The CDR3 loop is CASSRDNLYEQYF. CDR3 DNA: TGTGCCAGCAGTAGGGACAACCTTTACGAGCAGTACTTC. Drawing the rest from reference TRBV5-6 and TRBJ2-7, the complete variable domain is DAGVTQSPTHLIKTRGQQVTLRCSPKSGHDTVSWYQQALGQGPQFIFQYYEEEERQRGNFPDRFSGHQFPNYSSELNVNALLLGDSALYLCASSRDNLYEQYFGPGTRLTVT.

This clonotype was counted at least ten times. The V gene is TRBV29-1, the J gene TRBJ2-1, with 11 bases aligning to TRBD2. With 7 bases clipped from V and 8 bases from J, the junction kept 10 bases outside the gene matches. Germline V gene sequence: CDR1 SQVTM, CDR2 ANQGSEA. CDR3 length: 14 amino acids. The CDR3 sequence is CSAVAGGLGDEQFF. The CDR3 DNA reads as TGCAGCGCGGTAGCGGGAGGGTTAGGGGATGAGCAGTTCTTC.

This clonotype occurred once. The missing conserved phenylalanine or tryptophan at the end of this CDR3 makes a read error likely. V usage is TRBV7-2 and J usage is TRBJ2-2; the D gene is possibly TRBD2 (6 bases). Germline CDR1 and CDR2: SGHTA and FQGNSA. The CDR3 is 13 residues long. The CDR3 nucleotides are TGTGCCAGCAGCTTTCAGGGCACCGGGGGGCTGTTTTCT. This translates into CASSFQGTGGLFS.

This clonotype was seen at least ten times. CDR3 DNA sequence: TGTGCCAGCAGCCAAGAGGGGGGACGCGGGAGACAAGAGACCCAGTACTTC. Translated, it gives CASSQEGGRGRQETQYF. The chain combines TRBV14 with TRBJ2-5; 7 bases fit TRBD2. Unmatched junction bases numbered 9, after V lost 0 bases and J lost 2 bases. Germline CDR1 reads SGHDN; CDR2 reads FVKESK. The CDR3 has 17 amino acids.

This clonotype has at least ten counts. A read error may produce the germline difference seen at one junction end. The V call is TRBV15, the J call TRBJ1-2; D ambiguous. The CDR3 totals 13 residues. CDR1 is LNHNV, CDR2 YYDKDF, per germline (reference sequence). The CDR3 region has the DNA TGTGCCACCAGCAGAGAGGAATCCTATGGCTACATCTTC. This encodes CATSREESYGYIF.

In DNA form, the CDR3 reads TGTGCCAGCAGCCGAGCGACAGGGGCGGAGGAGACCCAGTACTTC. Amino acid sequence: CASSRATGAEETQYF. J is TRBJ2-5 and V is TRBV3-1; TRBD1 aligns across 8 bases. The CDR3 has 15 residues. Unmatched junction bases numbered 9, after V lost 4 bases and J lost 5 bases. Germline assignment: CDR1 LGHDT and CDR2 YNNKEL (reference sequence).

This clonotype was counted many times. J is TRBJ2-3 and V is TRBV5-1; TRBD2 matches at 8 bases. CDR3 length: 15 residues. CDR1 SGHRS and CDR2 YFSETQ come from the germline V gene. The ends lost 2 bases at V and 0 bases at J; junction bases unmatched: 2. The CDR3: CASSLASGSTDTQYF. Here the CDR3 DNA reads TGCGCCAGCAGCTTAGCTAGCGGGAGCACAGATACGCAGTATTTT.

Many counts were recorded for this clonotype. V is TRBV4-1 and J is TRBJ2-7, with 10 bases aligning to TRBD1. Losses at the gene ends were 2 bases for V and 7 bases for J; bases not matched to a gene: 8. The germline CDR1 and CDR2 sequences are MGHRA and YSYEKL. The CDR3 is 15 residues long. The CDR3 loop is CASSQSGTGASEQYF. CDR3 in DNA: TGCGCCAGCAGCCAATCCGGGACAGGGGCTTCAGAGCAGTACTTC.

This clonotype was seen repeatedly, ten times or more. The chain couples TRBV7-2 to TRBJ2-2, with D hard to call. Germline CDR1 reads SGHTA; CDR2 reads FQGNSA. The length of the CDR3 is 13 residues. Between the trimmed V and J ends, which lost 1 base and 6 bases, there was a span of 6 bases. DNA for the CDR3: TGTGCCAGCAGCTTAGTTCCCTCCGGGGAGCTGTTTTTT. Translation: CASSLVPSGELFF.

This clonotype was detected a few times. The chain is built from TRBV20-1 and TRBJ1-5; a weak D match, TRBD1 (6 bases). Trimming shortened V by 2 bases and J by 2 bases, and 16 bases separated the two germline ends. There are 16 residues in the CDR3. Per the germline V gene, CDR1 is DFQATT and CDR2 is SNEGSKA (reference sequence). Here the CDR3 reads CSARTSAPGGNQPQHF. The CDR3 coding sequence is TGCAGTGCTAGAACGAGTGCCCCAGGGGGCAATCAGCCCCAGCATTTT.

Points on this clonotype: This may come from a read error, since a much larger clone is one base off. The chain has TRBV19 and TRBJ2-3; TRBD1 matches at 7 bases. The length of the CDR3 is 15 residues. From germline, CDR1 is LNHDA and CDR2 SQIVND (reference sequence). The CDR3 DNA reads TGTGCCAGTGCCCGGACAGGCGCTAGCACAGGTACGCAGTATTTT. Translation gives CASARTGASTGTQYF.

This clonotype was recorded many times. V usage is TRBV6-2 or TRBV6-3 and J usage is TRBJ2-1, with 14 bases lining up with TRBD2. This CDR3 contains 16 residues. CDR1 is MNHEY, CDR2 SVGEGT, per germline. J lost 7 bases, V lost 2 bases, and 4 bases had no gene match. CDR3 region: CASSYGTSGSRNEQFF. For the CDR3, the DNA is TGTGCCAGCAGTTACGGGACTAGCGGGAGTCGGAATGAGCAGTTCTTC.

This clonotype was found many times. This chain joins TRBV5-1 and TRBJ2-3; 8 bases line up with TRBD1. The CDR3 totals 16 residues. The junction had 9 bases not matched to a gene; V was cut back by 0 bases and J by 6 bases. CDR1 is SGHRS and CDR2 is YFSETQ in the germline V gene. CDR3 sequence: CASSLEPGGAGDTQYF. The DNA of the CDR3 is TGCGCCAGCAGCTTGGAACCAGGGGGCGCCGGGGATACGCAGTATTTT.

This clonotype was counted only a few times. The rearrangement links TRBV6-2 or TRBV6-3 to TRBJ2-3; 10 nucleotides match TRBD1. With 0 bases clipped from V and 3 bases from J, the junction kept 6 bases outside the gene matches. CDR3 length: 17 residues. Per germline, CDR1 MNHEY and CDR2 SVGEGT. The CDR3 DNA reads TGTGCCAGCAGTTACTCGGCCGGGACAGGGGAGACAGATACGCAGTATTTT. Translating it yields CASSYSAGTGETDTQYF.

This clonotype was seen repeatedly, ten times or more. The rearrangement joins TRBV6-6 to TRBJ2-7; a weak D match, TRBD1 (5 bases). CDR1 MNHNY and CDR2 SVGAGI come from the germline V gene (reference sequence). V gave up 0 bases and J gave up 2 bases, with 8 bases separating them. The CDR3 covers 14 residues. CDR3 region: CASSYSQGPYEQYF. The CDR3, as DNA: TGTGCCAGCAGTTACTCTCAGGGCCCCTACGAGCAGTACTTC.

This clonotype has ten or more counts. The gene calls are TRBV6-5 and TRBJ1-3; D gene uncertain. Trimming stripped 0 bases from V and 0 bases from J, with 9 bases between. Germline CDR1 reads MNHEY; CDR2 reads SVGAGI. The CDR3 spans 16 residues. This chain's CDR3 is CASSYSRSTSGNTIYF. CDR3 nucleotide sequence: TGTGCCAGCAGTTACTCGAGGTCGACCTCTGGAAACACCATATATTTT.

The table lists this clonotype with many counts. The V gene is TRBV11-2, the J gene TRBJ2-3, with unresolved D. Germline CDR1 is SGHAT and CDR2 is FQNNGV. This CDR3 is 12 amino acids long. Trimming took off 1 base at V and 6 bases at J, with 5 bases between the two ends. The CDR3 sequence is CASSLGADTQYF. The CDR3 DNA is TGTGCCAGCAGCTTAGGGGCGGATACGCAGTATTTT.

This clonotype has just a few counts. The chain joins TRBV5-4 to TRBJ2-5; D uncertain. Germline loops: CDR1 SGHNT, CDR2 YYREEE (reference sequence). The CDR3 spans 16 residues. Between the trimmed V and J ends, which lost 0 bases and 0 bases, there was a span of 12 bases. The CDR3 protein is CASSLGAGRNQETQYF. CDR3 in DNA: TGTGCCAGCAGCTTGGGGGCTGGACGGAACCAAGAGACCCAGTACTTC.

As to this clonotype: This may arise from a read error, as a much more abundant clone is one base away. The V call is TRBV6-9, the J call TRBJ1-5; TRBD1 agrees at 8 bases. Germline V lookup: CDR1 MNHGY, CDR2 SVAAGI. V trimming: 5 bases; J trimming: 4 bases; junction bases outside the gene matches: 10. The CDR3 runs to 16 residues. CDR3 in DNA: TGTGCCAGCAGTCCAAACGACAGGGGAGGAAATCAGCCCCAGCATTTT. It encodes CASSPNDRGGNQPQHF.

CDR3 sequence: CASSFPGHGTEAFF. CDR3 DNA: TGTGCCAGCAGTTTCCCGGGACACGGCACTGAAGCTTTCTTT. The V gene is TRBV12-3 or TRBV12-4, the J gene TRBJ1-1; tentative D call: TRBD1 (6 bases). The CDR3 contains 14 residues. The V end lost 3 bases, the J end lost 4 bases, and 12 bases lay between the germline ends.

This clonotype has a handful of counts. V is TRBV18 and J is TRBJ2-5; D call uncertain. The CDR3 length is 15 residues. Looked up from germline, CDR1 is KGHSH and CDR2 is LQKENI. Trimming left V 0 bases short and J 3 bases short, with 11 bases between. The CDR3 coding sequence is TGTGCCAGCTCACCACCACCGGAGATGAAAGAGACCCAGTACTTC. Translation: CASSPPPEMKETQYF.